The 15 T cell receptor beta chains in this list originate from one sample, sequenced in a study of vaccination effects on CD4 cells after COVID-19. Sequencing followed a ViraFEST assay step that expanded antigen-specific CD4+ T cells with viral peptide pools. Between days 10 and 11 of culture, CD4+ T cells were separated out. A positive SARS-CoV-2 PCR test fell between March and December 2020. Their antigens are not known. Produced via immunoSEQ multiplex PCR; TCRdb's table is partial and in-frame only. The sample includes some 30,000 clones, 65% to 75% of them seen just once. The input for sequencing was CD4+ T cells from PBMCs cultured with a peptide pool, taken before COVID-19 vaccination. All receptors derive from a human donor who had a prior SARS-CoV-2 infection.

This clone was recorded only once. The CDR3 nucleotides are TGTGCCAGCAGCTTAGTCGGGGACTACAATGAGCAGTTCTTC. Protein sequence: CASSLVGDYNEQFF. The V and J genes are TRBV7-3 and TRBJ2-1; a possible D gene is TRBD2 (5 bases). The V gene lost 2 bases and the J gene lost 3 bases, with 8 bases spanning the gap. Germline V gene lookup returns CDR1 SGHTA and CDR2 FQGTGA. The CDR3 covers 14 residues. The whole variable domain, filled in from reference TRBV7-3 and TRBJ2-1, reads GAGVSQTPSNKVTEKGKYVELRCDPISGHTALYWYRQSLGQGPEFLIYFQGTGAADDSGLPNDRFFAVRPEGSVSTLKIQRTERGDSAVYLCASSLVGDYNEQFFGPGTRLTVL.

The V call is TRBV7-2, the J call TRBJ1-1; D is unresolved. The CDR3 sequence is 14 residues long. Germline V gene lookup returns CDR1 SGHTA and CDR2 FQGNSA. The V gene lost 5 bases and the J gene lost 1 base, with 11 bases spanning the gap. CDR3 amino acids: CASSTRRQNTEAFF. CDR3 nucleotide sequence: TGTGCCAGCAGCACCCGACGACAGAACACTGAAGCTTTCTTT.

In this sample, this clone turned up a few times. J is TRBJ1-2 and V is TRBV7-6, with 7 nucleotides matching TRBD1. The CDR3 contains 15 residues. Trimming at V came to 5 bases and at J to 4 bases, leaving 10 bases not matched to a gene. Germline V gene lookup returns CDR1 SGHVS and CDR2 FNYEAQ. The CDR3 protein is CASSREQGSFYGYTF. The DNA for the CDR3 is TGTGCCAGCAGCCGCGAACAGGGGTCCTTCTATGGCTACACCTTC.

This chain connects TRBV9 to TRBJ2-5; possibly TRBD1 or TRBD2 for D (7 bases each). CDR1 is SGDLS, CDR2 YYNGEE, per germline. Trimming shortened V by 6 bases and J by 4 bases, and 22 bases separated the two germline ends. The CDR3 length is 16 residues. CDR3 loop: CASTPGGGQLGETQYF. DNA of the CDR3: TGTGCCAGCACCCCAGGGGGGGGCCAGTTGGGAGAGACCCAGTACTTC. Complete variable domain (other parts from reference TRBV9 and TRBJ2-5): DSGVTQTPKHLITATGQRVTLRCSPRSGDLSVYWYQQSLDQGLQFLIQYYNGEERAKGNILERFSAQQFPDLHSELNLSSLELGDSALYFCASTPGGGQLGETQYFGPGTRLLVL.

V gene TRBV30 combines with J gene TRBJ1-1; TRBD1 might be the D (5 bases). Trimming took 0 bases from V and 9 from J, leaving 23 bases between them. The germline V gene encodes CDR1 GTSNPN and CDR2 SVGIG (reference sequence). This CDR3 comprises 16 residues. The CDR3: CAWSVRGRTTRIQAFF. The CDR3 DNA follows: TGTGCCTGGAGTGTACGGGGCAGGACAACGCGAATCCAAGCTTTCTTT. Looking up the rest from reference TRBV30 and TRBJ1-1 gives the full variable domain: SQTIHQWPATLVQPVGSPLSLECTVEGTSNPNLYWYRQAAGRGLQLLFYSVGIGQISSEVPQNLSASRPQDRQFILSSKKLLLSDSGFYLCAWSVRGRTTRIQAFFGQGTRLTVV.

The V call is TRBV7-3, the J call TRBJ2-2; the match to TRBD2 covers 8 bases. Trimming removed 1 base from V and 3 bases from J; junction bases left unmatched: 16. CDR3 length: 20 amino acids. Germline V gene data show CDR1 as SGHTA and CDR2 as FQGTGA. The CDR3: CASSLRGLRGRFAYTGELFF. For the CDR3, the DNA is TGTGCCAGCAGCTTAAGAGGGCTTCGCGGGAGGTTCGCATACACCGGGGAGCTGTTTTTT.

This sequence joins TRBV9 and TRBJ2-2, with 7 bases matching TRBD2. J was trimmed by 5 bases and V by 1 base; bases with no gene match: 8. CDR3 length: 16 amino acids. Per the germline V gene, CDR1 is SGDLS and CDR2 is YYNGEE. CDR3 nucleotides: TGTGCCAGCAGCGTACCTCTGGGGAGGGGTACCGGGGAGCTGTTTTTT. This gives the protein CASSVPLGRGTGELFF.

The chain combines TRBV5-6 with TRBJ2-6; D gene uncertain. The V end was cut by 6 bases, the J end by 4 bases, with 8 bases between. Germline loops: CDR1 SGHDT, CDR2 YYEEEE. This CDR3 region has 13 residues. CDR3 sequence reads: CASTRRGANVLTF. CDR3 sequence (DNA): TGTGCCAGCACTCGCCGGGGGGCCAACGTCCTGACTTTC. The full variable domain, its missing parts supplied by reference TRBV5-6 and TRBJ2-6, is DAGVTQSPTHLIKTRGQQVTLRCSPKSGHDTVSWYQQALGQGPQFIFQYYEEEERQRGNFPDRFSGHQFPNYSSELNVNALLLGDSALYLCASTRRGANVLTFGAGSRLTVL.

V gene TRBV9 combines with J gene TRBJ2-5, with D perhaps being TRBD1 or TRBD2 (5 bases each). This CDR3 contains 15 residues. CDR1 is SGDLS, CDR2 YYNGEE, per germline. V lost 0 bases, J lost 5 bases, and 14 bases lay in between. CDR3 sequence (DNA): TGTGCCAGCAGCGTAGGGGGGATAGGTTTGGAGACCCAGTACTTC. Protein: CASSVGGIGLETQYF.

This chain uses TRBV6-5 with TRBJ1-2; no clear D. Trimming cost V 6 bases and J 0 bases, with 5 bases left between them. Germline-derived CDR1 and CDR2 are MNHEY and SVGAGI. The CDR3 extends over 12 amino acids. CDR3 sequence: CASSLANYGYTF. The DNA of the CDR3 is TGTGCCAGCAGCCTAGCTAACTATGGCTACACCTTC.

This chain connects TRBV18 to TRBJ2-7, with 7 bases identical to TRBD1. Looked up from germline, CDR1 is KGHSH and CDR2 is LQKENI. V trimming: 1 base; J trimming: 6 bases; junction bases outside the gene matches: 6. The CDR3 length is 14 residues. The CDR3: CASSPRQGVGEQYF. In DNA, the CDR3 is TGTGCCAGCTCACCACGGCAGGGGGTCGGCGAGCAGTACTTC.

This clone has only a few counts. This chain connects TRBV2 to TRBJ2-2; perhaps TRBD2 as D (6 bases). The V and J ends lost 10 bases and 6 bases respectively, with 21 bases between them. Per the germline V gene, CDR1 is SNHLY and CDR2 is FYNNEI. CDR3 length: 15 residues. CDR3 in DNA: TGTGCCACCCGGGGAGGCAGTCCTTTGGCCGGGGAGCTGTTTTTT. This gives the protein CATRGGSPLAGELFF.

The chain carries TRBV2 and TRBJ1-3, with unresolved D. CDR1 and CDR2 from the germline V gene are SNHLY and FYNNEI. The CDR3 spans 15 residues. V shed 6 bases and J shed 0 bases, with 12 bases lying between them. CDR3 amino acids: CASRAGPYSGNTIYF. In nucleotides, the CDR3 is TGTGCCAGCAGAGCCGGGCCGTACTCTGGAAACACCATATATTTT. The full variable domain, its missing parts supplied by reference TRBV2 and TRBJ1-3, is EPEVTQTPSHQVTQMGQEVILRCVPISNHLYFYWYRQILGQKVEFLVSFYNNEISEKSEIFDDQFSVERPDGSNFTLKIRSTKLEDSAMYFCASRAGPYSGNTIYFGEGSWLTVV.

CDR3 sequence: CATSRDRMGSGETQYF. CDR3 bases: TGTGCCACCAGCAGAGATCGGATGGGGTCGGGGGAGACCCAGTACTTC. V and J are TRBV15 and TRBJ2-5; perhaps TRBD2 as D (5 bases). V gave up 0 bases and J gave up 5 bases, with 16 bases separating them. The length of the CDR3 is 16 residues. Per the germline V gene, CDR1 is LNHNV and CDR2 is YYDKDF (reference sequence).

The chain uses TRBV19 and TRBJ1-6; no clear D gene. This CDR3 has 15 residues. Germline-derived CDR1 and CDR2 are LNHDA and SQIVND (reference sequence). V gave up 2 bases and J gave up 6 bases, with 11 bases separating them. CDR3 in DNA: TGTGCCAGTAGTATACTCCGGACGGCTAATTCACCCCTCCACTTT. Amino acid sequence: CASSILRTANSPLHF. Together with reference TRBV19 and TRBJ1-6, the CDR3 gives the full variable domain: DGGITQSPKYLFRKEGQNVTLSCEQNLNHDAMYWYRQDPGQGLRLIYYSQIVNDFQKGDIAEGYSVSREKKESFPLTVTSAQKNPTAFYLCASSILRTANSPLHFGNGTRLTVT.